The TCR beta chain under discussion was sequenced for a study of memory CD4+ T cells and cytomegalovirus serostatus. The study, taken as a whole, reports: About 40% of the roughly 160 known CMV-associated TCRbeta sequences appeared in CD4+ memory.

With regard to this clone: The target antigen is unknown.

V was clipped by 0 bases and J by 0 bases; unmatched bases: 9. The CDR3 is 19 residues long. Germline-derived CDR1 and CDR2 are LNHNV and YYDKDF (reference sequence). In the original workflow: Out-of-frame sequences were removed, leaving about 2,300,000 distinct TCRbeta sequences. The assay was immunoSEQ multiplex PCR, and TCRdb's table has in-frame clones only and misses some. V, J and clone size are those of that table, while D and trimming were read from the DNA. The table shows over 35,000 clones, with 75% to 85% occurring only once. Single viable CD3+CD4+CD8-CD45RO+ cells were sorted as the memory CD4+ T cells.

The genes are TRBV15 and TRBJ2-1; TRBD2 aligns across 9 bases. The clonotype was recovered from an adult in good health and CMV-seronegative. Input material: memory CD4+ T cells from blood. The CDR3 region is CATSRETSGLSLSYNEQFF. CDR3 sequence (DNA): TGTGCCACCAGCAGAGAGACTAGCGGCCTCTCACTCTCCTACAATGAGCAGTTCTTC.